This T cell receptor (beta chain) emerged from a study of blood T cell repertoires in COVID-19. Participants were placed into cohorts based on the clinical history they reported. The repertoire was sequenced with immunoSEQ multiplex PCR; TCRdb's copy has only in-frame clones and lacks some. The sample lists about 190,000 clones; roughly 83% were seen once. The CDR3 contains 15 residues. V was shortened by 0 bases and J by 4 bases, with 12 bases between the two germline ends. CDR1 SGHTA and CDR2 FQGNSA come from the germline V gene. Sample: PBMCs or T cells enriched from blood (not recorded which). The V call is TRBV7-2, the J call TRBJ2-5, with D uncertain. The TCR was taken from a woman aged 25-40 years who had recovered from COVID-19. The CDR3 coding sequence is TGTGCCAGCAGCTTAGCGCACAAAAATGGAGAGACCCAGTACTTC. This gives the protein CASSLAHKNGETQYF.